What follows is one TCR beta chain and its context. Antigen unknown. Germline values: CDR1 SGHNT, CDR2 YYREEE (reference sequence). V gave up 4 bases and J gave up 1 base; unmatched junction bases: 7. The CDR3 has 16 amino acids. Repertoires were generated with immunoSEQ multiplex PCR, while TCRdb's copy carries only in-frame clones and drops some. The profile shows roughly 45,000 clones, over 55% of them singletons. These data are taken from a study of radiotherapy plus CTLA-4 blockade in lung cancer. Points from the study as a whole: Reports identified early blood T cell clone dynamics, with interferon-beta, as the best response predictor. After treatment with radiotherapy plus ipilimumab, TCR clones that came from the tumor expanded in blood.

V and J are TRBV5-4 and TRBJ1-1; 10 bases are a match to TRBD1. This clonotype originated in a human donor with non-small cell lung cancer who had a partial response to radiotherapy plus ipilimumab. The sample in question was peripheral blood, obtained from a patient treated with radiotherapy plus ipilimumab. In DNA form, the CDR3 reads TGTGCCAGCAGCCCCGGGACAGGGGCCCGGAACACTGAAGCTTTCTTT. It is translated as CASSPGTGARNTEAFF.